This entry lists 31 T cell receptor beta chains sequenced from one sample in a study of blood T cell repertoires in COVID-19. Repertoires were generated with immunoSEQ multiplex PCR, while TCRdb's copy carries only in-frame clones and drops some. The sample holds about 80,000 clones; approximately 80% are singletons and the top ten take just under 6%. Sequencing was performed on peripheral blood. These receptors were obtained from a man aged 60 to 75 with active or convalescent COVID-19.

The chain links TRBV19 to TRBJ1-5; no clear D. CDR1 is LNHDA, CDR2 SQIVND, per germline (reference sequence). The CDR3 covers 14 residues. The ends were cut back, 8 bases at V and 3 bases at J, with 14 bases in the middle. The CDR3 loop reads CASLPQAANQPQHF. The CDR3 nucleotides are TGTGCCAGTCTTCCCCAGGCAGCCAATCAGCCCCAGCATTTT.

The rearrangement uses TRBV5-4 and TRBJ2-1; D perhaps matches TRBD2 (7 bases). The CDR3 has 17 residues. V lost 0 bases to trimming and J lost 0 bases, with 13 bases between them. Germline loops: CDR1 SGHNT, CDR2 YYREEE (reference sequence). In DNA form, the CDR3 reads TGTGCCAGCAGCTTGGGAGGGGGGGCCAACTCCTACAATGAGCAGTTCTTC. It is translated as CASSLGGGANSYNEQFF. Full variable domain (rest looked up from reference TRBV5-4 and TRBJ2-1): ETGVTQSPTHLIKTRGQQVTLRCSSQSGHNTVSWYQQALGQGPQFIFQYYREEENGRGNFPPRFSGLQFPNYSSELNVNALELDDSALYLCASSLGGGANSYNEQFFGPGTRLTVL.

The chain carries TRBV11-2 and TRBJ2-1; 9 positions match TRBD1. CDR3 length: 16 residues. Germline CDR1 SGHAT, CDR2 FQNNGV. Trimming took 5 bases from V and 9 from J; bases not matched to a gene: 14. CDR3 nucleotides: TGTGCCAGCAGCCCGACAACAGGGGGCGATGAGGGTGAGCAGTTCTTC. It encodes CASSPTTGGDEGEQFF.

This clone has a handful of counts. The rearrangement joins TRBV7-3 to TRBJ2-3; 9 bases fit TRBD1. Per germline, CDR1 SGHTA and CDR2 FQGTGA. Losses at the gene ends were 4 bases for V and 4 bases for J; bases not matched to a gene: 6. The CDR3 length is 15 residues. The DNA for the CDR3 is TGTGCCAGCAGCTCAGGGACAGGGAGGGCAGATACGCAGTATTTT. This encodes CASSSGTGRADTQYF.

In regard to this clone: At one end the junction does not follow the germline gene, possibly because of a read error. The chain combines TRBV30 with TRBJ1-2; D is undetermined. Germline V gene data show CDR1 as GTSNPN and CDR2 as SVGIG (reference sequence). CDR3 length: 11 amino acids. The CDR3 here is CAWSVNSPLFF. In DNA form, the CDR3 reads TGTGCCTGGAGTGTTAACAGTCCGCTCTTTTTC.

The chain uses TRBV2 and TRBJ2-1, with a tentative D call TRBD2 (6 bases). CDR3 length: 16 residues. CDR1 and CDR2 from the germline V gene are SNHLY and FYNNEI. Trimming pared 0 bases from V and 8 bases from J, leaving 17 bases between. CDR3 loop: CASSEAAGTLRDEQFF. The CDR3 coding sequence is TGTGCCAGCAGTGAAGCGGCCGGGACTCTTCGGGATGAGCAGTTCTTC.

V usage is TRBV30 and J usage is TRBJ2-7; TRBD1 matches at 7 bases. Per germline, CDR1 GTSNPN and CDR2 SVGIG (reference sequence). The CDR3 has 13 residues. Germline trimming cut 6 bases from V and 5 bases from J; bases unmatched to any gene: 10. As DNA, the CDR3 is TGTGCCTGTGACAGGGTGAACGTCGACGAGCAGTACTTC. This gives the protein CACDRVNVDEQYF.

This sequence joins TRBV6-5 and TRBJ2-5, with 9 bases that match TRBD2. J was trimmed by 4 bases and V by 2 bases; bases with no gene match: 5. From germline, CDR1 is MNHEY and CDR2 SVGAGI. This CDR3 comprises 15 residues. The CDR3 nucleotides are TGTGCCAGCAGTTACAGCGGGGGGCCTCGAGAGACCCAGTACTTC. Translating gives CASSYSGGPRETQYF.

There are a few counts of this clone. CDR3 nucleotides: TGTGCCAGCAGCATCTCAGGGGTAGCTTCACCCCTCCACTTT. As protein: CASSISGVASPLHF. This chain uses TRBV7-2 with TRBJ1-6, with a tentative D call TRBD1 (6 bases). V lost 5 bases, J lost 9 bases, and 14 bases lay in between. Germline lookup yields CDR1 SGHTA and CDR2 FQGNSA. CDR3 length: 14 amino acids.

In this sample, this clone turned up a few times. This CDR3 reads CASSLSAAGVPGGYTF. Written as DNA, the CDR3 is TGTGCCAGCAGTTTATCGGCGGCGGGGGTCCCGGGAGGCTACACCTTC. The chain couples TRBV27 to TRBJ1-2; TRBD1 is a possible D gene (5 bases). CDR1 and CDR2 from the germline V gene are MNHEY and SMNVEV (reference sequence). The CDR3 sequence is 16 residues long. Deletions cut 0 bases from V and 8 bases from J, with 19 bases between.

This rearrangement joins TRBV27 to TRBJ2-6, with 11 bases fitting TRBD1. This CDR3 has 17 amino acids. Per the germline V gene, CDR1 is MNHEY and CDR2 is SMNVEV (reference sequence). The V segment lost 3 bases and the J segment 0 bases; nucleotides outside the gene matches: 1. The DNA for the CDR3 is TGTGCCAGCAGTTTCGGGACAGGGGGCTCTGGGGCCAACGTCCTGACTTTC. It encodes CASSFGTGGSGANVLTF.

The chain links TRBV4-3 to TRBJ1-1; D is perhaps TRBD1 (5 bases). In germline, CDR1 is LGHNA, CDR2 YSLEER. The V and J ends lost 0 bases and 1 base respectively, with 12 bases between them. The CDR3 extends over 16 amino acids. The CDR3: CASSQEVPGQNTEAFF. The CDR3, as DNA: TGCGCCAGCAGCCAAGAGGTCCCAGGGCAGAACACTGAAGCTTTCTTT.

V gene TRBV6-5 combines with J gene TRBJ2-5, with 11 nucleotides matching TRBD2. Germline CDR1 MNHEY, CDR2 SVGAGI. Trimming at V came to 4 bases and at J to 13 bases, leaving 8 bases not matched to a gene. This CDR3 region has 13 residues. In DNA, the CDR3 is TGTGCCAGCAGTTTGATAGCGGGGGGGCAAGCGTACTTC. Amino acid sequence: CASSLIAGGQAYF.

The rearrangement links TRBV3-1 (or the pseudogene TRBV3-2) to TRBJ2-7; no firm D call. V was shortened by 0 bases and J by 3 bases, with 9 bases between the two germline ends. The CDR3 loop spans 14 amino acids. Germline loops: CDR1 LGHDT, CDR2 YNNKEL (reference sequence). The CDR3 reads CASSQEYTIYEQYF. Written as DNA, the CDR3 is TGTGCCAGCAGCCAAGAGTACACCATCTACGAGCAGTACTTC.

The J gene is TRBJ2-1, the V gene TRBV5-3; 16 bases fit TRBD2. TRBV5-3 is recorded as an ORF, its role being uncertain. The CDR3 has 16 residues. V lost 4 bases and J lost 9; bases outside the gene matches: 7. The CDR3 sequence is CARSPGTSGGDGEQFF. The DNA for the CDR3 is TGTGCCAGAAGCCCCGGGACTAGCGGGGGGGATGGTGAGCAGTTCTTC.

CDR3 bases: TGTGCCAGCAGCCGGGACAGGAGATATCGAAACACCATATATTTT. This gives the protein CASSRDRRYRNTIYF. The gene calls are TRBV2 and TRBJ1-3; TRBD1 aligns across 8 bases. CDR1 SNHLY and CDR2 FYNNEI come from the germline V gene. V trimming: 6 bases; J trimming: 5 bases; junction bases outside the gene matches: 9. CDR3 length: 15 residues.

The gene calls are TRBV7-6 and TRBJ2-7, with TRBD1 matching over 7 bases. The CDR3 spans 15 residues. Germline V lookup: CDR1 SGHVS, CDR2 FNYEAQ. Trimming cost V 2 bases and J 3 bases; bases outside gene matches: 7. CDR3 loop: CASSLSGTAFYEQYF. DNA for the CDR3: TGTGCCAGCAGCTTATCTGGGACAGCGTTCTACGAGCAGTACTTC.

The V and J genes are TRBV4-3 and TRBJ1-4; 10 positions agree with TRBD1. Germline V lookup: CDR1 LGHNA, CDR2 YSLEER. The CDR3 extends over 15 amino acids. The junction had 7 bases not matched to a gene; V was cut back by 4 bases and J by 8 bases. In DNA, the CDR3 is TGCGCCAGCAGCCCCCAGGGACAGGGGATAGAAAAACTGTTTTTT. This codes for CASSPQGQGIEKLFF.

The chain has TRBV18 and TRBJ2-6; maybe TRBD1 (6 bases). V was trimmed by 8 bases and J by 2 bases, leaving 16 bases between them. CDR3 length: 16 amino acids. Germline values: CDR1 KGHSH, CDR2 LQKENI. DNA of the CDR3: TGTGCCAGCACAAAACTACAGGGAACTGGGGCCAACGTCCTGACTTTC. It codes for CASTKLQGTGANVLTF.

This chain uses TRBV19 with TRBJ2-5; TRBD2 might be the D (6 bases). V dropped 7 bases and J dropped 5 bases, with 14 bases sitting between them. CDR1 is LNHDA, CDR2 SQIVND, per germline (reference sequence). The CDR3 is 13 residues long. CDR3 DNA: TGTGCCAGTATCGAAGTGGGGGGTGAGACCCAGTACTTC. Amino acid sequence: CASIEVGGETQYF.

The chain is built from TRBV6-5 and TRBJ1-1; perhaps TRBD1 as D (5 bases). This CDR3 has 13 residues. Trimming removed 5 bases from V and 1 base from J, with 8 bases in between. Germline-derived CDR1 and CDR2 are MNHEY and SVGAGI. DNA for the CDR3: TGTGCCAGCAGTCCAGGGCCGAACACTGAAGCTTTCTTT. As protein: CASSPGPNTEAFF.

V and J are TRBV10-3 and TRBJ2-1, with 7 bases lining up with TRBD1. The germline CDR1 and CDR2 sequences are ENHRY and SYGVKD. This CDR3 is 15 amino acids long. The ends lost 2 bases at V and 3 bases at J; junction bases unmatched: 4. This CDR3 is CAISEPGQVYNEQFF. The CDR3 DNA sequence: TGTGCCATCAGTGAGCCCGGACAGGTCTACAATGAGCAGTTCTTC.

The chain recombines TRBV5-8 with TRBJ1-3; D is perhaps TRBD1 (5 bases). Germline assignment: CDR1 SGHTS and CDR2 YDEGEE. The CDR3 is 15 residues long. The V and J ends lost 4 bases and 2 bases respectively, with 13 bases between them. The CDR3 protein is CASSLLPGTGNTIYF. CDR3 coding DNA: TGTGCCAGCAGCCTCCTCCCAGGGACTGGAAACACCATATATTTT. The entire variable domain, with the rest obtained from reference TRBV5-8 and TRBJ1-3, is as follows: EAGVTQSPTHLIKTRGQQATLRCSPISGHTSVYWYQQALGLGLQFLLWYDEGEERNRGNFPPRFSGRQFPNYSSELNVNALELEDSALYLCASSLLPGTGNTIYFGEGSWLTVV.

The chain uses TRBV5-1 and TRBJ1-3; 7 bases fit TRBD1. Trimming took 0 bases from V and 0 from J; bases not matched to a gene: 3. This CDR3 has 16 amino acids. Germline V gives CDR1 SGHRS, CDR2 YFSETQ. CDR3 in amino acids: CASSLEGASSGNTIYF. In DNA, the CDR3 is TGCGCCAGCAGCTTGGAGGGGGCGAGCTCTGGAAACACCATATATTTT. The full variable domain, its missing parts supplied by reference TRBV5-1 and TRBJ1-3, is KAGVTQTPRYLIKTRGQQVTLSCSPISGHRSVSWYQQTPGQGLQFLFEYFSETQRNKGNFPGRFSGRQFSNSRSEMNVSTLELGDSALYLCASSLEGASSGNTIYFGEGSWLTVV.

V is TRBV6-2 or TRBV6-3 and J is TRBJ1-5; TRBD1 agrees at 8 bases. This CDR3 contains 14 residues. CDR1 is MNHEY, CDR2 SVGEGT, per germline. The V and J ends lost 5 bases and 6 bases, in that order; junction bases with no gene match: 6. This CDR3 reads CASSDQGATQPQHF. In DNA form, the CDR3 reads TGTGCCAGCAGTGATCAGGGGGCCACTCAGCCCCAGCATTTT.

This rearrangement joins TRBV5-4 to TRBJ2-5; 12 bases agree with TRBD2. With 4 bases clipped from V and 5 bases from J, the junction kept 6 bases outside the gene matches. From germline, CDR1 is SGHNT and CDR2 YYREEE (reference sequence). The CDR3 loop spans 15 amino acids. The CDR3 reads CASSTSGTSGETQYF. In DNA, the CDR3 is TGTGCCAGCAGCACCTCCGGGACTAGCGGGGAGACCCAGTACTTC. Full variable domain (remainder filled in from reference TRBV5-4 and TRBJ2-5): ETGVTQSPTHLIKTRGQQVTLRCSSQSGHNTVSWYQQALGQGPQFIFQYYREEENGRGNFPPRFSGLQFPNYSSELNVNALELDDSALYLCASSTSGTSGETQYFGPGTRLLVL.

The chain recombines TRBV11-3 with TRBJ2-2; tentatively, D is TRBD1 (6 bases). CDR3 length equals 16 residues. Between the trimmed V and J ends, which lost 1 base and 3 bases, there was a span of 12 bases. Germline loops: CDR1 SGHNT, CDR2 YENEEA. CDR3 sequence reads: CASSLGAGVDTGELFF. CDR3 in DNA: TGTGCCAGCAGCTTAGGGGCAGGGGTCGACACCGGGGAGCTGTTTTTT.

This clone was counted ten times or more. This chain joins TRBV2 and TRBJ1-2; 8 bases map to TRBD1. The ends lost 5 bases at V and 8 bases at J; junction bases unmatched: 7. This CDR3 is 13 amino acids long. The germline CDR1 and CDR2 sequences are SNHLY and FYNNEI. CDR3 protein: CASSSTGEGGYTF. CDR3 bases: TGTGCCAGCAGTTCGACAGGGGAGGGAGGCTACACCTTC. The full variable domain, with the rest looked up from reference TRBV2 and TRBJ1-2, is EPEVTQTPSHQVTQMGQEVILRCVPISNHLYFYWYRQILGQKVEFLVSFYNNEISEKSEIFDDQFSVERPDGSNFTLKIRSTKLEDSAMYFCASSSTGEGGYTFGSGTRLTVV.

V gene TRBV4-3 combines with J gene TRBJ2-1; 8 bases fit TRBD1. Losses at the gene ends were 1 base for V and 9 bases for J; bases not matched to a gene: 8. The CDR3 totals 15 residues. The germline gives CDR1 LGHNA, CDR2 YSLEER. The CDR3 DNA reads TGCGCCAGCAGCCAAGTGATGACAGGGGCAGGTGAGCAGTTCTTC. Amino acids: CASSQVMTGAGEQFF.

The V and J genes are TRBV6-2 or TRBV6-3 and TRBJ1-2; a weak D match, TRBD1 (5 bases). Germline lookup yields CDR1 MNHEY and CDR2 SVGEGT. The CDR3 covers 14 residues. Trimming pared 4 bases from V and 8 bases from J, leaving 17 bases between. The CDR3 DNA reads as TGTGCCAGCAGTTCCAGGGCTGCCCCCGTCGGCTACACCTTC. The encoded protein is CASSSRAAPVGYTF.

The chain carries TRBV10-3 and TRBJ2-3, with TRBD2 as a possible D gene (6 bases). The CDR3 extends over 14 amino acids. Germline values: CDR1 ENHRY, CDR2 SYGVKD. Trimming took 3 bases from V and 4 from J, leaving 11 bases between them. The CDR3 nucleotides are TGTGCCATCAGTGAAGGGTTAGCGGCAGATACGCAGTATTTT. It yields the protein CAISEGLAADTQYF.